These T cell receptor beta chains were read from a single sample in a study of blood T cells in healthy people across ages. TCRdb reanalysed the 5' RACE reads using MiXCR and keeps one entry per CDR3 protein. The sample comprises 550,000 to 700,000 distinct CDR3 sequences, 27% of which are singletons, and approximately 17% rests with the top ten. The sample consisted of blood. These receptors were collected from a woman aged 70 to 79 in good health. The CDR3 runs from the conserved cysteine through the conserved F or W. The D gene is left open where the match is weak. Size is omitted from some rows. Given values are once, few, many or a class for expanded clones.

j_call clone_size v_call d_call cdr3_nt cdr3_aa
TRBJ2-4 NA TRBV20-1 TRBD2 TGCAGTGCTACTAGCGGGGGTATAGCCAAAAACATTCAGTACTTC CSATSGGIAKNIQYF
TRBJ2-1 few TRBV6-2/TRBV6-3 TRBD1 TGTGCCAGCAGTTACTGGGACAGGTCACAAGAGACCCGGTACTTC CASSYWDRSQETRYF
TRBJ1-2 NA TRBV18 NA TGTGCCAGCTCACCTCTCACCCCGGGGGTTCGTTTCTATGGCTACACCTTC CASSPLTPGVRFYGYTF
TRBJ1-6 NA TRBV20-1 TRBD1 TGCAGTGCTAGAGAGGGGAACAGGGGAGTGGGTTCACCCCTCCACTTT CSAREGNRGVGSPLHF
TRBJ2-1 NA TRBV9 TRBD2 TGTGCCAGCAGCGTAGCGGGGGGGCAAAAATACAATGAGCAGTTCTTC CASSVAGGQKYNEQFF
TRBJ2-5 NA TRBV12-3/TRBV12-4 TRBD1 TGTGCCAGCAGTCCTGGACAGGGGACCCACTTC CASSPGQGTHF
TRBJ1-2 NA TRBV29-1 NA TGCAGCGTTCCTTGGACAGCCTTCGGGTACACCTTC CSVPWTAFGYTF
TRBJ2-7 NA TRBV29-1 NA TGCAGCGTTGGACAGGCGGGCTACGAGCAGTACTTC CSVGQAGYEQYF
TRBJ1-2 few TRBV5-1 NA TGCGCCAGCAGTGTTAGGAGTATCGGCTACACCTTC CASSVRSIGYTF
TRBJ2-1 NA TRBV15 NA TGTGCCACCAGCAGAGAGAGGGTCTACAATGAGCAGTTCTTC CATSRERVYNEQFF
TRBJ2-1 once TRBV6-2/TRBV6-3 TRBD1 TGTGCCAGCAGTGCAGTAGGGGGCGAGCAGTTCTTC CASSAVGGEQFF
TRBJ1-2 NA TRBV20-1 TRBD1 TGCAGTGCCCCTTGGGCACAGGGGGATGGCTACACCTTC CSAPWAQGDGYTF
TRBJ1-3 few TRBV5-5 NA TGTGCCAGCAGCTCTATCCAGAGAGGAAACACCATATATTTT CASSSIQRGNTIYF
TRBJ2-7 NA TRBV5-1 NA TGCGCCAGCAGCCTGGGGGGGGCCAGGGTTGACTACGAGCAGTACTTC CASSLGGARVDYEQYF
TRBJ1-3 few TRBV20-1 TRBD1 TGCAGTGCTTTCGCCGGGACAGGGGACGGAAACACCATATATTTT CSAFAGTGDGNTIYF
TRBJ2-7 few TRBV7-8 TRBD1 TGTGCCAGCAGACCAACAACAGGGGGCTACGAGCAGTACTTC CASRPTTGGYEQYF
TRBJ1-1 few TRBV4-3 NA TGCGCCAGCAGCCAAACGGTGGACACTGAAGCTTTCTTT CASSQTVDTEAFF
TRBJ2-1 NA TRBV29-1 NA TGCAGCGGCGGCAAAGGGCTCCCCATATACAATGAGCAGTTCTTC CSGGKGLPIYNEQFF
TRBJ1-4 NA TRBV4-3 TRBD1 TGCGCCAGCAGCCAAAGACAGGGCGGAGAAAAACTGTTTTTT CASSQRQGGEKLFF
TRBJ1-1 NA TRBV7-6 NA TGTGCCAGCAGCAAACAGAAATTGAACACTGAAGCTTTCTTT CASSKQKLNTEAFF
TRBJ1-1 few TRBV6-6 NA TGTGCCAGCAGTTACTCGACCGACAGGATGAACACTGAAGCTTTCTTT CASSYSTDRMNTEAFF
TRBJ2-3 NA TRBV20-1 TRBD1 TGCAGTGCTACCGACGGAGAGGGGGCTCTCACAGATACGCAGTATTTT CSATDGEGALTDTQYF
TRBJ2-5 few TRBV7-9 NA TGTGCCAGCAGCTCGATGAACGGGCAGACCCAGTACTTC CASSSMNGQTQYF
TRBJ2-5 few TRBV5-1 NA TGCGCCAGCAGCTTGGGGGGTCCGAGTGGACAAGAGACCCAGTACTTC CASSLGGPSGQETQYF
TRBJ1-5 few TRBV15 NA TGTGCCACCACTGATTTTGGAGACGGTGGGGATCAGCCCCAGCATTTT CATTDFGDGGDQPQHF
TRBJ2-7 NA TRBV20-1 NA TGCAGTGCTAGAGATCCTAGGCAGTTTTCCCACGAGCAGTATTTC CSARDPRQFSHEQYF
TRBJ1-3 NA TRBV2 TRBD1 TGTGCCAGCAGTGGGACAGGCCGATCTGGAAACACCATATATTTT CASSGTGRSGNTIYF